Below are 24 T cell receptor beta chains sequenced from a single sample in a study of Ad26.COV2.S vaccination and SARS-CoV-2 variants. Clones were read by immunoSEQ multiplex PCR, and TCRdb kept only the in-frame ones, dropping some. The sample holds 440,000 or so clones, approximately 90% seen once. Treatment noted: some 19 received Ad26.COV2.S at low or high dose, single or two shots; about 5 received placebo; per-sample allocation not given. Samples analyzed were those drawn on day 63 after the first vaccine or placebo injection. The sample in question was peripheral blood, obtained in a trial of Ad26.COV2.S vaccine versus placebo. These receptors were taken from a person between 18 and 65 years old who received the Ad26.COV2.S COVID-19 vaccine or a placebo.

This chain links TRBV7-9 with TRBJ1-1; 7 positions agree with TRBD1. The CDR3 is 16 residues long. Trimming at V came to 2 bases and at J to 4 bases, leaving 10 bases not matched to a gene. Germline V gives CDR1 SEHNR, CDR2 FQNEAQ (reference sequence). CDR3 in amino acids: CASSLWAGGKGTEAFF. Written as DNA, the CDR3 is TGTGCCAGCAGCTTATGGGCAGGGGGAAAAGGCACTGAAGCTTTCTTT.

CDR3 sequence reads: CASSLVGGGSRNEQFF. DNA of the CDR3: TGCGCCAGCAGCTTGGTCGGCGGCGGCTCTCGGAATGAGCAGTTCTTC. The chain carries TRBV5-1 and TRBJ2-1; D gene ambiguous. The germline V and J ends were trimmed by 0 bases and 7 bases, with 17 bases remaining between them. From germline, CDR1 is SGHRS and CDR2 YFSETQ. CDR3 size: 16 residues.

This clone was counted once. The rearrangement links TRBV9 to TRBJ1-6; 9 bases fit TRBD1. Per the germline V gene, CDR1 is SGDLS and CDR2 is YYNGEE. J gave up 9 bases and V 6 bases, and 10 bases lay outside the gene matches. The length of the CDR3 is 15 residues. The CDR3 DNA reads TGTGCCAGCAACCAGATGGGACAGGGAACTTCACCCCTCCACTTT. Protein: CASNQMGQGTSPLHF. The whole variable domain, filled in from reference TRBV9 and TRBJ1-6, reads DSGVTQTPKHLITATGQRVTLRCSPRSGDLSVYWYQQSLDQGLQFLIQYYNGEERAKGNILERFSAQQFPDLHSELNLSSLELGDSALYFCASNQMGQGTSPLHFGNGTRLTVT.

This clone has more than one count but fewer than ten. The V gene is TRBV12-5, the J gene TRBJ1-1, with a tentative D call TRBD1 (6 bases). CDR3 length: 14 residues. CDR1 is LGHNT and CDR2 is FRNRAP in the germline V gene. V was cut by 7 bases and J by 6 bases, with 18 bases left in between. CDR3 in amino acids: CASALLPQGAEAFF. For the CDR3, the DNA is TGTGCTAGTGCCTTACTCCCACAGGGCGCTGAAGCTTTCTTT.

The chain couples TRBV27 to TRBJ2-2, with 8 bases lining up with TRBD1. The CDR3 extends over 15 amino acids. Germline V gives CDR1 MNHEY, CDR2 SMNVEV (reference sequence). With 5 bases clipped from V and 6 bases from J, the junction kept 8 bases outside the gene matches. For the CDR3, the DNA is TGTGCCAGCAGTACGGACCGGGACAGGCCCGGGGAGCTGTTTTTT. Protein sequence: CASSTDRDRPGELFF.

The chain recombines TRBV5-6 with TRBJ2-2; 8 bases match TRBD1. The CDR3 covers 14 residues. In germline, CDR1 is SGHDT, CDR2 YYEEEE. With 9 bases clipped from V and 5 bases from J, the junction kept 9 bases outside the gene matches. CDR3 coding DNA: TGTGCCACCCGACGGACAGGGAAGACCGGGGAGCTGTTTTTT. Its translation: CATRRTGKTGELFF.

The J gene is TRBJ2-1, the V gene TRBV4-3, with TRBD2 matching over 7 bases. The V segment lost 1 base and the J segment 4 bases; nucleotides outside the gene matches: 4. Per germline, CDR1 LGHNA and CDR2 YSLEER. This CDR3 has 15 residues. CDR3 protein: CASSQGWGGYNEQFF. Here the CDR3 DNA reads TGCGCCAGCAGCCAAGGGTGGGGGGGATACAATGAGCAGTTCTTC.

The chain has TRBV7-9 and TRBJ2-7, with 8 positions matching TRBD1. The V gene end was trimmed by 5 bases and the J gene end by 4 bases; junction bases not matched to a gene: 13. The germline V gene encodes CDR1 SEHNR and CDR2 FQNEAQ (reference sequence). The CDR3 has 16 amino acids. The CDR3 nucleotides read TGTGCCAGCAGCCTTATTCGGTACAGGGGGACTTACGAGCAGTACTTC. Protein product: CASSLIRYRGTYEQYF.

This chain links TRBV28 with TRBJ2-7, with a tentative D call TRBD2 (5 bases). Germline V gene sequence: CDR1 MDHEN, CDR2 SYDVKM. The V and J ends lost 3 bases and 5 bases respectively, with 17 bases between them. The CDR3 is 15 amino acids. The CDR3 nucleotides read TGTGCCAGCAGTTTCATACGGTCGAGGGTACACGAGCAGTACTTC. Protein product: CASSFIRSRVHEQYF.

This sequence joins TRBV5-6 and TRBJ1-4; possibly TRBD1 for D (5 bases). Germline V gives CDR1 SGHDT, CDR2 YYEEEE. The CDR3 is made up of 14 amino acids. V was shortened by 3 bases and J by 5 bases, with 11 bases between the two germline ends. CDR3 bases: TGTGCCAGCAGCTCGCTCAGGGCGAATGAAAAACTGTTTTTT. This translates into CASSSLRANEKLFF.

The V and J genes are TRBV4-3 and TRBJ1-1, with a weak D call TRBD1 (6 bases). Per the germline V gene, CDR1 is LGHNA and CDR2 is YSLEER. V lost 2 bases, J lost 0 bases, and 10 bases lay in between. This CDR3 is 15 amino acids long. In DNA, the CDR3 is TGCGCCAGCAGCCAATCGGGGGCCATGAACACTGAAGCTTTCTTT. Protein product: CASSQSGAMNTEAFF.

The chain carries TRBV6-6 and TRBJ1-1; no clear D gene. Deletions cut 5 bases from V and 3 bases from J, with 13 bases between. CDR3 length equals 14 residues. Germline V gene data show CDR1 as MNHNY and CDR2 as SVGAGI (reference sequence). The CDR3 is CASSRQRAYTEAFF. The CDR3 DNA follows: TGTGCCAGCAGTCGACAAAGGGCCTACACTGAAGCTTTCTTT.

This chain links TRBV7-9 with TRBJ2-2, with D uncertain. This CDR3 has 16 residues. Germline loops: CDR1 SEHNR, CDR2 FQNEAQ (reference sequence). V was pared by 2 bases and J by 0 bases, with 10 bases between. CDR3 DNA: TGTGCCAGCAGCTTACCCCTTAGTCCGAACACCGGGGAGCTGTTTTTT. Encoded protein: CASSLPLSPNTGELFF.

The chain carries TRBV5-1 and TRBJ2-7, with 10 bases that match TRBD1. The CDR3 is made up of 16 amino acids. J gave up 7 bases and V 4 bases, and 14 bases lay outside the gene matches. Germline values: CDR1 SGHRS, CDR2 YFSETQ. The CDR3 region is CASSLLWGQGFREQYF. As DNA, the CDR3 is TGCGCCAGCAGCCTCTTGTGGGGACAGGGGTTTCGGGAGCAGTACTTC.

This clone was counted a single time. CDR3: CASSEDGTAPGYTF. DNA for the CDR3: TGTGCCAGCAGCGAGGACGGGACAGCTCCGGGCTACACCTTC. The gene calls are TRBV7-9 and TRBJ1-2; the match to TRBD1 covers 7 bases. V shed 5 bases, J shed 8 bases, and the junction held 11 bases outside the gene matches. The CDR3 loop spans 14 amino acids. The germline CDR1 and CDR2 sequences are SEHNR and FQNEAQ (reference sequence).

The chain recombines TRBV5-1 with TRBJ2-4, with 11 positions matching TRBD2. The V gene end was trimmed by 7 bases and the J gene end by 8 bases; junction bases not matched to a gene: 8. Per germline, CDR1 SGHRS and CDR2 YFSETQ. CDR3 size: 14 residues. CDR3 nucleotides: TGCGCCAGCGCCTTCGGACTAGCGGGTGACATTCAGTACTTC. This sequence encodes CASAFGLAGDIQYF.

The CDR3 DNA reads TGTGCCAGCAGCCAAAGGTCATTATATGGCTACACCTTC. Translation gives CASSQRSLYGYTF. The chain is built from TRBV28 and TRBJ1-2; D call uncertain. This CDR3 has 13 amino acids. Germline assignment: CDR1 MDHEN and CDR2 SYDVKM. Trimming left V 6 bases short and J 5 bases short, with 13 bases between.

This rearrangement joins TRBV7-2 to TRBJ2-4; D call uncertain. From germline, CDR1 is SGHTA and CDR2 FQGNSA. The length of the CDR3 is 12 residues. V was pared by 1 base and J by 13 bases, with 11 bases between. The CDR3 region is CASSLVVGFQYF. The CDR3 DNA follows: TGTGCCAGCAGCTTAGTCGTGGGGTTCCAGTACTTC.

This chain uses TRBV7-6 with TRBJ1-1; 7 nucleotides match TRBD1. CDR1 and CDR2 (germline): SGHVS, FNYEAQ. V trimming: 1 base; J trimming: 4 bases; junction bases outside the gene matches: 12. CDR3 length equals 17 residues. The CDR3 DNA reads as TGTGCCAGCAGCTTAGGAGAGTTGACAGGGAGTTTCACTGAAGCTTTCTTT. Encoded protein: CASSLGELTGSFTEAFF.

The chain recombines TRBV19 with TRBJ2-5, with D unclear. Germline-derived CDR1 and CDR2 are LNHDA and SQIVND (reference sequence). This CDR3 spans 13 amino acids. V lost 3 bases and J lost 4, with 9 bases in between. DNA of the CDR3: TGTGCCAGTAGTATGGGGATGGGAGAGACCCAGTACTTC. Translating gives CASSMGMGETQYF.

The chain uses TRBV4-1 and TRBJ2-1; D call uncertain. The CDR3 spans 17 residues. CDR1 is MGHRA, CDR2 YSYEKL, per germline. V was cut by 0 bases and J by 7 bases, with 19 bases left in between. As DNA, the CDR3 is TGCGCCAGCAGCCAAGAGAGGAGTTTGTCCACAAGAAATGAGCAGTTCTTC. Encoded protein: CASSQERSLSTRNEQFF.

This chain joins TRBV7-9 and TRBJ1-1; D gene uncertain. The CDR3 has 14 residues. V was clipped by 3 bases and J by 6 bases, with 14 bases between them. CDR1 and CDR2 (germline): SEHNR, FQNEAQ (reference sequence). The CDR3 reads CASSLRPLVPEAFF. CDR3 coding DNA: TGTGCCAGCAGCTTGAGACCCTTAGTCCCTGAAGCTTTCTTT.

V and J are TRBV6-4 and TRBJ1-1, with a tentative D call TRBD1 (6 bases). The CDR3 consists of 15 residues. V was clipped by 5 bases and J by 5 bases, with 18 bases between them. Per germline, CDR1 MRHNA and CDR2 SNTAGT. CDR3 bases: TGTGCCAGCAGTCCGAGGGTAGGGGGGCTTACTGAAGCTTTCTTT. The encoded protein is CASSPRVGGLTEAFF.

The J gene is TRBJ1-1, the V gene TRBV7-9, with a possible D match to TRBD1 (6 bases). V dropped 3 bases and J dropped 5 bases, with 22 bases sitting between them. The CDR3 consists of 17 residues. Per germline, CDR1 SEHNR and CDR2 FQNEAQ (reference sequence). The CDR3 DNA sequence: TGTGCCAGCAGCTTCGTATACAGGGCTCCTATTGGGACTGAAGCTTTCTTT. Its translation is CASSFVYRAPIGTEAFF.